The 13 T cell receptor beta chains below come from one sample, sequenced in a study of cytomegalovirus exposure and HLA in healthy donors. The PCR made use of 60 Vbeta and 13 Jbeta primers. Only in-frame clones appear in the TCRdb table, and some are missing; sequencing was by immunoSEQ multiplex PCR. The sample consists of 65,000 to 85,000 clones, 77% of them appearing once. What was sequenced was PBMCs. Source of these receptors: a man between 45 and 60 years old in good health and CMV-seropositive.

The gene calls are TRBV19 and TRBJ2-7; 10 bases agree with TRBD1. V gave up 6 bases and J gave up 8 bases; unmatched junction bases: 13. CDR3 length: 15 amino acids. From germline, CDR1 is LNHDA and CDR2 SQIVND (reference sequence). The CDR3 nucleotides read TGTGCCAGTAGCGAGATCCGGGACAGGGGTCCACAGCAGTACTTC. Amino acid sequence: CASSEIRDRGPQQYF.

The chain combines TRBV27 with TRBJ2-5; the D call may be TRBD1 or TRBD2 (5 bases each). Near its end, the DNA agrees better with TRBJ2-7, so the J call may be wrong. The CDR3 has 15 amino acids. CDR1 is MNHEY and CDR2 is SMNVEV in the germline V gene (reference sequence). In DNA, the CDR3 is TGTGCCAGCAGTTCCGTGGGAGTGGGGGCCTACGAGCAGTACTTC. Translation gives CASSSVGVGAYEQYF.

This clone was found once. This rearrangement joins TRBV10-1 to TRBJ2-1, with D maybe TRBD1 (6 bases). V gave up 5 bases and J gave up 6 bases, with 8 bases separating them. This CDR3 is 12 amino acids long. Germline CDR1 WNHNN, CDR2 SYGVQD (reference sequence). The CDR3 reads CASSTGFNEQFF. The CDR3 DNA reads TGCGCCAGCAGTACAGGGTTCAATGAGCAGTTCTTC.

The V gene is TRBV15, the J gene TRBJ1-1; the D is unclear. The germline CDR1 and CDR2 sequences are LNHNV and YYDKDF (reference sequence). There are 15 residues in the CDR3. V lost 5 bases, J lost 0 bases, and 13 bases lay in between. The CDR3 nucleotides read TGTGCCACCAGCGGAAACGACGGGATGAACACTGAAGCTTTCTTT. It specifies CATSGNDGMNTEAFF.

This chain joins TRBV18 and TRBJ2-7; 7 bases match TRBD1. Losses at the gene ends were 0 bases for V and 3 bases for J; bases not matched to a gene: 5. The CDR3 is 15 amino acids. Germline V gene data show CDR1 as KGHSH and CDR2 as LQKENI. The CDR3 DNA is TGTGCCAGCTCACCACCAGGGGGCCAAGGCTACGAGCAGTACTTC. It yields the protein CASSPPGGQGYEQYF.

CDR3 nucleotide sequence: TGTGCCAGCAGTGAATCTAGCGGGAGGGTAAATGAGCAGTTCTTC. This sequence encodes CASSESSGRVNEQFF. The chain carries TRBV25-1 and TRBJ2-1, with 12 bases fitting TRBD2. V shed 1 base and J 7 bases; nucleotides not matched to a gene: 2. The CDR3 length is 15 residues. The germline CDR1 and CDR2 sequences are MGHDK and SYGVNS.

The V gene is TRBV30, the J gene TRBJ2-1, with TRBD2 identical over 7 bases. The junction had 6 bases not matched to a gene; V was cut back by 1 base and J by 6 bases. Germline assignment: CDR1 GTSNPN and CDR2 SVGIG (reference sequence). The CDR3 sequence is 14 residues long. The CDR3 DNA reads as TGTGCCTGGAGTGCAGTAGCGGGCGTCAATGAGCAGTTCTTC. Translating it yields CAWSAVAGVNEQFF.

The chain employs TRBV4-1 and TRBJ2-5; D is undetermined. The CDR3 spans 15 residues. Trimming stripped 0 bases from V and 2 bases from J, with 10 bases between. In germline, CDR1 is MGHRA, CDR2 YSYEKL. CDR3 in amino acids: CASSQDQKTQETQYF. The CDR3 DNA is TGCGCCAGCAGCCAAGATCAGAAAACACAAGAGACCCAGTACTTC.

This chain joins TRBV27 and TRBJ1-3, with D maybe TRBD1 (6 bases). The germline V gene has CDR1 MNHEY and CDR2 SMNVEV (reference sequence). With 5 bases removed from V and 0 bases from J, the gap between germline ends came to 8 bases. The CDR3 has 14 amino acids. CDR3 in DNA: TGTGCCAGCAGTGCGGACAGCTCTGGAAACACCATATATTTT. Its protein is CASSADSSGNTIYF.

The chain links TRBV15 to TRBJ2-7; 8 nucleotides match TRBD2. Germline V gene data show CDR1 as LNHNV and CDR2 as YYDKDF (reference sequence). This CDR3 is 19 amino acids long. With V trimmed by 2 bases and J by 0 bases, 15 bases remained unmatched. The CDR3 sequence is CATSRRPFWSGSSSYEQYF. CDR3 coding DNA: TGTGCCACCAGCAGAAGGCCCTTCTGGAGCGGGAGCTCCTCCTACGAGCAGTACTTC.

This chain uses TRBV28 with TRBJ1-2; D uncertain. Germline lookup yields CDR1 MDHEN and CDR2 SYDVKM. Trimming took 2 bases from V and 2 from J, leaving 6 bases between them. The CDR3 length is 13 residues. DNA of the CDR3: TGTGCCAGCAGTTTAGTACAGAACTATGGCTACACCTTC. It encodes CASSLVQNYGYTF.

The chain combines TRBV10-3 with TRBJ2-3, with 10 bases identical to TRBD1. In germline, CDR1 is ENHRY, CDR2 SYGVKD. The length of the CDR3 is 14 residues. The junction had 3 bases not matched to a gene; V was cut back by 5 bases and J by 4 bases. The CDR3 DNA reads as TGTGCCATCAGTCCTGGGACAGGGGCAGATACGCAGTATTTT. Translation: CAISPGTGADTQYF.

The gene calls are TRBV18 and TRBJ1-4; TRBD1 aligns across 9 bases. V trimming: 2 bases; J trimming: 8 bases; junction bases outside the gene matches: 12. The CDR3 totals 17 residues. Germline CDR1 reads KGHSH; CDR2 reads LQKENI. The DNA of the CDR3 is TGTGCCAGCTCACCATCCGGGACAGGGACCCTCAACGAAAAACTGTTTTTT. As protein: CASSPSGTGTLNEKLFF.